The source of this T cell receptor beta chain is a study of blood T cell repertoires in COVID-19. Study as a whole: Sites in the United States, Italy and Spain provided acute and convalescent COVID-19 samples. In each case, the material was cDNA or gDNA derived from T cells, B-cell-depleted T cells, or PBMCs.

Study processing details: Reference gene primer amplification gave estimated nucleated cell counts. Here immunoSEQ multiplex PCR was the method, and the copy in TCRdb shows in-frame clones only, minus some. V and J calls and clone size are copied from that table; D and trimming were computed from the DNA. The sample consists of 150,000 to 200,000 clones, roughly 88% of them appearing once. Losses at the gene ends were 7 bases for V and 4 bases for J; bases not matched to a gene: 5. Germline V gene lookup returns CDR1 MNHEY and CDR2 SVGAGI. The CDR3 is made up of 13 amino acids. The genes are TRBV6-5 and TRBJ2-5, with TRBD1 matching over 8 bases. The source of this sequence is a woman of 80 years or more with acute or convalescent COVID-19. The sample was peripheral blood. CDR3 sequence reads: CASTETGAETQYF. The CDR3 DNA is TGTGCCAGCACCGAGACAGGGGCAGAGACCCAGTACTTC.